The 32 T cell receptor beta chains listed next were all sequenced from one sample in a study of vaccination effects on CD4 cells after COVID-19. No antigens are known for them. Once cultured for roughly ten days, the cells underwent separation to obtain CD4+ T cells. Subjects were given two BNT162b2 or mRNA-1273 vaccine doses. Clones were sequenced by immunoSEQ multiplex PCR, and TCRdb holds only the in-frame ones, with some missing. The sample lists more than 35,000 clones; approximately 72% were seen once. The sample was CD4+ T cells from PBMCs cultured without peptide, taken after COVID-19 vaccination. Source of these receptors: a human donor who received a COVID-19 vaccine.

The V and J genes are TRBV3-1 (or the pseudogene TRBV3-2) and TRBJ2-1; TRBD2 matches at 11 bases. J lost 3 bases, V lost 4 bases, and 5 bases had no gene match. The CDR3 covers 16 residues. Per the germline V gene, CDR1 is LGHDT and CDR2 is YNNKEL (reference sequence). The CDR3 reads CASSPQLAGVYNEQFF. CDR3 coding DNA: TGTGCCAGCAGCCCGCAACTAGCGGGAGTCTACAATGAGCAGTTCTTC.

The chain carries TRBV4-2 and TRBJ2-1; 11 bases match TRBD2. This CDR3 has 16 amino acids. Germline V lookup: CDR1 LGHNA, CDR2 YNFKEQ. J was trimmed by 7 bases and V by 0 bases; bases with no gene match: 5. CDR3: CASSQDASGRKNEQFF. The CDR3 nucleotides read TGTGCCAGCAGCCAAGACGCTAGCGGGAGGAAAAATGAGCAGTTCTTC.

This rearrangement joins TRBV5-1 to TRBJ2-5; D perhaps matches TRBD1 (6 bases). The V end lost 0 bases, the J end lost 4 bases, and 13 bases lay between the germline ends. The CDR3 totals 15 residues. Germline V gene data show CDR1 as SGHRS and CDR2 as YFSETQ. The CDR3 sequence: CASSLAQGSGETQYF. In DNA, the CDR3 is TGCGCCAGCAGCTTGGCCCAGGGGTCGGGAGAGACCCAGTACTTC.

V is TRBV18 and J is TRBJ2-7; D gene ambiguous. V dropped 0 bases and J dropped 4 bases, with 16 bases sitting between them. The CDR3 is 16 amino acids. The germline V gene encodes CDR1 KGHSH and CDR2 LQKENI. The CDR3 sequence is CASSPPETTTGYEQYF. DNA for the CDR3: TGTGCCAGCTCACCACCTGAGACGACGACTGGATACGAGCAGTACTTC. Supplemented by reference TRBV18 and TRBJ2-7, the full variable domain reads NAGVMQNPRHLVRRRGQEARLRCSPMKGHSHVYWYRQLPEEGLKFMVYLQKENIIDESGMPKERFSAEFPKEGPSILRIQQVVRGDSAAYFCASSPPETTTGYEQYFGPGTRLTVT.

The chain couples TRBV9 to TRBJ2-1; possibly TRBD2 for D (5 bases). V lost 4 bases and J lost 4, with 21 bases in between. This CDR3 contains 17 residues. Looked up from germline, CDR1 is SGDLS and CDR2 is YYNGEE. Written as DNA, the CDR3 is TGTGCCAGCAGCCCCCTCCAAGGTCTGCGAGGGTACAATGAGCAGTTCTTC. It codes for CASSPLQGLRGYNEQFF.

This clone was observed a handful of times. The gene calls are TRBV7-9 and TRBJ1-1; 10 bases are a match to TRBD1. Trimming cost V 6 bases and J 3 bases; bases outside gene matches: 4. Germline loops: CDR1 SEHNR, CDR2 FQNEAQ (reference sequence). CDR3 size: 14 residues. CDR3 protein: CASRVGQGDTEAFF. The CDR3 DNA follows: TGTGCCAGCAGGGTTGGACAGGGGGACACTGAAGCTTTCTTT.

This clone turned up a few times. The chain links TRBV10-1 to TRBJ1-1; 7 bases are shared with TRBD1. Trimming took 5 bases from V and 2 from J; bases not matched to a gene: 5. This CDR3 is built from 14 residues. The germline gives CDR1 WNHNN, CDR2 SYGVQD (reference sequence). The CDR3 loop reads CASSRRGRNTEAFF. The CDR3, as DNA: TGCGCCAGCAGTCGGAGGGGGCGAAACACTGAAGCTTTCTTT.

The J gene is TRBJ2-5, the V gene TRBV27; TRBD1 agrees at 8 bases. The V and J ends lost 3 bases and 0 bases, in that order; junction bases with no gene match: 6. Looked up from germline, CDR1 is MNHEY and CDR2 is SMNVEV (reference sequence). The CDR3 length is 16 residues. In nucleotides, the CDR3 is TGTGCCAGCAGTTTGGGGGACAGGTACTACCAAGAGACCCAGTACTTC. Translating it yields CASSLGDRYYQETQYF.

This sequence joins TRBV19 and TRBJ2-2, with D perhaps matching TRBD2 (7 bases). The CDR3 extends over 16 amino acids. Germline CDR1 is LNHDA and CDR2 is SQIVND (reference sequence). The V and J ends lost 8 bases and 7 bases respectively, with 23 bases between them. DNA of the CDR3: TGTGCCAGTTGGGGGGGCTCCCCGTGGTCGGACGGGGAGCTGTTTTTT. Protein sequence: CASWGGSPWSDGELFF.

The chain recombines TRBV19 with TRBJ2-3; 11 nucleotides align to TRBD2. Trimming took 1 base from V and 2 from J; bases not matched to a gene: 2. Germline CDR1 reads LNHDA; CDR2 reads SQIVND (reference sequence). The CDR3 has 16 amino acids. CDR3 sequence: CASSIGLAGYTDTQYF. CDR3 DNA sequence: TGTGCCAGTAGTATAGGACTAGCGGGATACACAGATACGCAGTATTTT.

The chain recombines TRBV11-2 with TRBJ1-2, with D maybe TRBD1 (5 bases). The ends were cut back, 3 bases at V and 8 bases at J, with 10 bases in the middle. Germline CDR1 and CDR2: SGHAT and FQNNGV. This CDR3 is built from 12 residues. The CDR3 DNA sequence: TGTGCCAGCAGCTTCGGGGGTGGCGGCTACACCTTC. It encodes CASSFGGGGYTF.

This clone has just a few counts. This chain connects TRBV11-2 to TRBJ1-1; TRBD1 agrees at 8 bases. The CDR3 is 15 residues long. V was pared by 5 bases and J by 1 base, with 6 bases of the junction left unmatched. Germline CDR1 is SGHAT and CDR2 is FQNNGV. Here the CDR3 reads CASSRGGTGNTEAFF. For the CDR3, the DNA is TGTGCCAGCAGCCGTGGGGGGACAGGGAACACTGAAGCTTTCTTT.

The chain uses TRBV3-1 (or the pseudogene TRBV3-2) and TRBJ2-7; possible D gene TRBD1, 6 bases. Trimming took off 1 base at V and 0 bases at J, with 10 bases between the two ends. Germline CDR1 is LGHDT and CDR2 is YNNKEL (reference sequence). The CDR3 consists of 15 residues. CDR3 sequence reads: CASSQAADSSYEQYF. The CDR3 nucleotides are TGTGCCAGCAGCCAAGCAGCGGACAGCTCCTACGAGCAGTACTTC.

The chain carries TRBV19 and TRBJ1-6, with 9 nucleotides matching TRBD1. V lost 1 base and J lost 10; bases outside the gene matches: 8. Germline CDR1 and CDR2: LNHDA and SQIVND (reference sequence). The CDR3 has 16 amino acids. The DNA for the CDR3 is TGTGCCAGTAGTATAGGCTGGGACAGGGTGCCCTCACCCCTCCACTTT. Protein product: CASSIGWDRVPSPLHF.

The chain carries TRBV7-9 and TRBJ2-1, with no clear D. Trimming took 5 bases from V and 13 from J, leaving 3 bases between them. Germline CDR1 reads SEHNR; CDR2 reads FQNEAQ (reference sequence). The length of the CDR3 is 8 residues. CDR3 region: CASSPQFF. The CDR3 DNA sequence: TGTGCCAGCAGCCCACAGTTCTTC.

V is TRBV7-9 and J is TRBJ1-6, with D perhaps matching TRBD1 (6 bases). Per the germline V gene, CDR1 is SEHNR and CDR2 is FQNEAQ (reference sequence). The CDR3 contains 14 residues. V was clipped by 5 bases and J by 8 bases, with 13 bases between them. CDR3 loop: CASSASGVDSPLHF. The CDR3 nucleotides read TGTGCCAGCAGCGCCTCAGGGGTAGATTCACCCCTCCACTTT.

This chain connects TRBV6-5 to TRBJ2-5; no firm D call. The CDR3 spans 13 residues. Between the trimmed V and J ends, which lost 6 bases and 0 bases, there was a span of 8 bases. Germline V gene data show CDR1 as MNHEY and CDR2 as SVGAGI. Here the CDR3 DNA reads TGTGCCAGCAGCCCCCGAGACCAAGAGACCCAGTACTTC. Residues: CASSPRDQETQYF.

The chain employs TRBV19 and TRBJ1-3; D is perhaps TRBD1 (6 bases). The CDR3 has 10 amino acids. The germline V and J ends were trimmed by 5 bases and 11 bases, with 7 bases remaining between them. Germline V gene sequence: CDR1 LNHDA, CDR2 SQIVND (reference sequence). CDR3 protein: CASSQGSIYF. In DNA form, the CDR3 reads TGTGCCAGTAGTCAGGGGTCCATATATTTT.

The chain combines TRBV12-5 with TRBJ2-1, with TRBD2 matching 7 bases. Germline-derived CDR1 and CDR2 are LGHNT and FRNRAP. The junction had 6 bases not matched to a gene; V was cut back by 3 bases and J by 7 bases. This CDR3 comprises 14 residues. The CDR3 coding sequence is TGTGCTAGTGGTTTAGGGCTAGCGGTTAATGAGCAGTTCTTC. Its protein product is CASGLGLAVNEQFF.

The chain carries TRBV6-1 and TRBJ2-3; D gene uncertain. CDR1 is MNHNS, CDR2 SASEGT, per germline. The CDR3 is made up of 14 amino acids. With 2 bases removed from V and 4 bases from J, the gap between germline ends came to 10 bases. This CDR3 is CASSELGSSDTQYF. DNA of the CDR3: TGTGCCAGCAGTGAATTAGGGTCCTCAGATACGCAGTATTTT.

This clone was picked up a small number of times. The chain has TRBV6-4 and TRBJ2-2; D possibly corresponds to TRBD1 (6 bases). The length of the CDR3 is 13 residues. In germline, CDR1 is MRHNA, CDR2 SNTAGT. Between the trimmed V and J ends, which lost 5 bases and 7 bases, there was a span of 11 bases. The CDR3 loop reads CASSPQGIGELFF. DNA for the CDR3: TGTGCCAGCAGTCCACAGGGAATCGGGGAGCTGTTTTTT.

V and J are TRBV3-1 (or the pseudogene TRBV3-2) and TRBJ2-1; 10 nucleotides match TRBD1. CDR3 length: 15 amino acids. From germline, CDR1 is LGHDT and CDR2 YNNKEL (reference sequence). After removal of 5 bases from V and 7 bases from J, the junction contained 8 bases not matched to a gene. The CDR3 DNA is TGTGCCAGCAGCGCCCGACAGGGGGCGCGGAATGAGCAGTTCTTC. It encodes CASSARQGARNEQFF.

The rearrangement links TRBV6-1 to TRBJ2-2; the match to TRBD2 covers 11 bases. The CDR3 spans 16 residues. CDR1 is MNHNS and CDR2 is SASEGT in the germline V gene. V lost 4 bases, J lost 4 bases, and 5 bases stayed unmatched. The CDR3 DNA sequence: TGTGCCAGCAGTGCGTTAGCGGGGGGGCCCACCGGGGAGCTGTTTTTT. It specifies CASSALAGGPTGELFF.

This chain connects TRBV19 to TRBJ2-7; the match to TRBD2 covers 11 bases. This CDR3 has 15 amino acids. Germline V gives CDR1 LNHDA, CDR2 SQIVND (reference sequence). J lost 3 bases, V lost 7 bases, and 8 bases had no gene match. In nucleotides, the CDR3 is TGTGCCAGTAATTCGCCGGGACTAGCGGTCTACGAGCAGTACTTC. Protein sequence: CASNSPGLAVYEQYF. The full variable domain, its missing parts supplied by reference TRBV19 and TRBJ2-7, is DGGITQSPKYLFRKEGQNVTLSCEQNLNHDAMYWYRQDPGQGLRLIYYSQIVNDFQKGDIAEGYSVSREKKESFPLTVTSAQKNPTAFYLCASNSPGLAVYEQYFGPGTRLTVT.

CDR3 residues: CASSPNRFSNQPQHF. DNA for the CDR3: TGTGCCAGCAGCCCAAACAGGTTTTCCAATCAGCCCCAGCATTTT. The V call is TRBV9, the J call TRBJ1-5; possible D gene TRBD1, 5 bases. Trimming shortened V by 4 bases and J by 3 bases, and 14 bases separated the two germline ends. The CDR3 runs 15 residues. Germline V gene lookup returns CDR1 SGDLS and CDR2 YYNGEE.

The V gene is TRBV7-2, the J gene TRBJ2-7; D not certain. The V and J ends lost 3 bases and 2 bases respectively, with 11 bases between them. Germline V lookup: CDR1 SGHTA, CDR2 FQGNSA. This CDR3 comprises 14 residues. CDR3 nucleotide sequence: TGTGCCAGCAGCTTGATTTACAGTACCTACGAGCAGTACTTC. Its protein product is CASSLIYSTYEQYF.

The J gene is TRBJ2-7, the V gene TRBV5-4; no firm D call. CDR3 length: 14 amino acids. CDR1 and CDR2 from the germline V gene are SGHNT and YYREEE (reference sequence). Trimming pared 2 bases from V and 0 bases from J, leaving 9 bases between. CDR3 in amino acids: CASSFTTSSYEQYF. CDR3 nucleotide sequence: TGTGCCAGCAGCTTCACGACGAGCTCCTACGAGCAGTACTTC. Variable domain in full (rest from reference TRBV5-4 and TRBJ2-7): ETGVTQSPTHLIKTRGQQVTLRCSSQSGHNTVSWYQQALGQGPQFIFQYYREEENGRGNFPPRFSGLQFPNYSSELNVNALELDDSALYLCASSFTTSSYEQYFGPGTRLTVT.

This clone was picked up a small number of times. The rearrangement links TRBV6-5 to TRBJ1-1, with 7 bases that match TRBD1. Trimming removed 6 bases from V and 11 bases from J; junction bases left unmatched: 9. The CDR3 runs 12 residues. The germline gives CDR1 MNHEY, CDR2 SVGAGI. Here the CDR3 reads CASRPTGFRAFF. The CDR3 DNA reads as TGTGCCAGCAGGCCGACAGGGTTTAGGGCTTTCTTT.

The chain has TRBV5-4 and TRBJ1-1; no reliable D call. Trimming shortened V by 4 bases and J by 1 base, and 14 bases separated the two germline ends. Germline V gene data show CDR1 as SGHNT and CDR2 as YYREEE (reference sequence). This CDR3 spans 15 amino acids. CDR3 residues: CASSTLIEPNTEAFF. CDR3 nucleotide sequence: TGTGCCAGCAGCACACTAATAGAGCCGAACACTGAAGCTTTCTTT. The variable domain in full, with the rest retrieved from reference TRBV5-4 and TRBJ1-1, is ETGVTQSPTHLIKTRGQQVTLRCSSQSGHNTVSWYQQALGQGPQFIFQYYREEENGRGNFPPRFSGLQFPNYSSELNVNALELDDSALYLCASSTLIEPNTEAFFGQGTRLTVV.

This chain uses TRBV11-2 with TRBJ2-7, with 7 positions matching TRBD1. This CDR3 comprises 17 residues. Germline CDR1 and CDR2: SGHAT and FQNNGV. Trimming cost V 1 base and J 3 bases; bases outside gene matches: 12. The CDR3 reads CASSLGDRAQINYEQYF. The CDR3 DNA reads as TGTGCCAGCAGCTTAGGCGACAGGGCCCAGATCAACTACGAGCAGTACTTC.

This chain connects TRBV30 to TRBJ2-5; D remains unclear. Germline V lookup: CDR1 GTSNPN, CDR2 SVGIG (reference sequence). With 1 base removed from V and 0 bases from J, the gap between germline ends came to 18 bases. The CDR3 covers 17 residues. Here the CDR3 reads CAWSDPTLEPYQETQYF. The CDR3 DNA reads TGTGCCTGGAGTGACCCGACATTAGAACCGTACCAAGAGACCCAGTACTTC. The variable domain in full, with the rest retrieved from reference TRBV30 and TRBJ2-5, is SQTIHQWPATLVQPVGSPLSLECTVEGTSNPNLYWYRQAAGRGLQLLFYSVGIGQISSEVPQNLSASRPQDRQFILSSKKLLLSDSGFYLCAWSDPTLEPYQETQYFGPGTRLLVL.

The CDR3 bases are TGTGCCAGCACCACGCTGAGCTCCTACAATGAGCAGTTCTTC. Translating it yields CASTTLSSYNEQFF. The genes are TRBV2 and TRBJ2-1, with D uncertain. Germline values: CDR1 SNHLY, CDR2 FYNNEI. The V end lost 7 bases, the J end lost 0 bases, and 10 bases lay between the germline ends. The CDR3 is 14 amino acids.